Shown below are 23 T cell receptor beta chains from a single sample sequenced in a study of cytomegalovirus exposure and HLA in healthy donors. Primers included in the PCR were 60 Vbeta and 13 Jbeta primers. This table comes from immunoSEQ multiplex PCR, and its TCRdb copy is limited to in-frame clones, with some not included. The repertoire holds roughly 120,000 clones, about 68% seen once, with over 8.5% in the top ten. The sequencing input was PBMCs. The receptor source for this set is a woman aged 40 to 55 in good health and CMV-seropositive.

V and J are TRBV5-1 and TRBJ2-5; 12 nucleotides align to TRBD2. The germline gives CDR1 SGHRS, CDR2 YFSETQ. J gave up 0 bases and V 3 bases, and 6 bases lay outside the gene matches. The CDR3 extends over 17 amino acids. The CDR3 is CASSSGLAGLYQETQYF. CDR3 bases: TGCGCCAGCAGCTCCGGACTAGCGGGATTGTACCAAGAGACCCAGTACTTC.

Written as DNA, the CDR3 is TGTGCCAGCAGAACACAGGGGTCGACAGGTGAGCAGTTCTTC. It yields the protein CASRTQGSTGEQFF. The rearrangement joins TRBV6-5 to TRBJ2-1; TRBD1 matches 7 bases. J was trimmed by 9 bases and V by 6 bases; bases with no gene match: 11. The CDR3 is 14 amino acids. The germline V gene has CDR1 MNHEY and CDR2 SVGAGI.

J is TRBJ2-7 and V is TRBV11-2, with a tentative D call TRBD1 (5 bases). Trimming shortened V by 2 bases and J by 0 bases, and 11 bases separated the two germline ends. The germline CDR1 and CDR2 sequences are SGHAT and FQNNGV. CDR3 length: 15 amino acids. DNA for the CDR3: TGTGCCAGCAGCTTAAGGGGAACCGTCTCCTACGAGCAGTACTTC. Its protein is CASSLRGTVSYEQYF.

The rearrangement links TRBV7-9 to TRBJ2-7; TRBD2 aligns across 12 bases. With V trimmed by 5 bases and J by 7 bases, 9 bases remained unmatched. The CDR3 extends over 15 amino acids. Germline values: CDR1 SEHNR, CDR2 FQNEAQ (reference sequence). The CDR3 region is CASSLLGLAGIEQYF. CDR3 coding DNA: TGTGCCAGCAGCCTCCTAGGACTAGCGGGAATTGAGCAGTACTTC.

This chain joins TRBV14 and TRBJ1-4; weak D call: TRBD1 (5 bases). This CDR3 contains 15 residues. Germline-derived CDR1 and CDR2 are SGHDN and FVKESK. Deletions cut 1 base from V and 11 bases from J, with 17 bases between. The CDR3: CASSQVGGTPGKLFF. CDR3 sequence (DNA): TGTGCCAGCAGCCAAGTGGGGGGAACCCCGGGGAAACTGTTTTTT.

The V gene is TRBV2, the J gene TRBJ2-3, with TRBD2 identical over 10 bases. CDR1 and CDR2 from the germline V gene are SNHLY and FYNNEI. The CDR3 runs 14 residues. Trimming cost V 6 bases and J 4 bases; bases outside gene matches: 4. This CDR3 reads CASSLAGAADTQYF. The CDR3 nucleotides are TGTGCCAGCAGCCTAGCGGGAGCCGCAGATACGCAGTATTTT.

The CDR3, as DNA: TGTGCCAGCTCACCCCCCCCAGGGTCCTACGAGCAGTACTTC. Translation: CASSPPPGSYEQYF. V is TRBV18 and J is TRBJ2-7; D possibly corresponds to TRBD1 (5 bases). The V gene's germline CDR1 is KGHSH and CDR2 LQKENI. V lost 3 bases and J 1 base, leaving 10 bases between the germline ends. CDR3 length: 14 amino acids. The whole variable domain, filled in from reference TRBV18 and TRBJ2-7, reads NAGVMQNPRHLVRRRGQEARLRCSPMKGHSHVYWYRQLPEEGLKFMVYLQKENIIDESGMPKERFSAEFPKEGPSILRIQQVVRGDSAAYFCASSPPPGSYEQYFGPGTRLTVT.

This clone has only a few counts. The chain links TRBV9 to TRBJ2-1; 9 nucleotides match TRBD2. Trimming removed 4 bases from V and 6 bases from J; junction bases left unmatched: 11. From germline, CDR1 is SGDLS and CDR2 YYNGEE. This CDR3 is built from 16 residues. The CDR3 reads CASSPLAGGRSNEQFF. CDR3 in DNA: TGTGCCAGCAGCCCCCTCGCGGGAGGGAGGTCCAATGAGCAGTTCTTC. Combining the CDR3 with reference TRBV9 and TRBJ2-1 gives the whole variable domain DSGVTQTPKHLITATGQRVTLRCSPRSGDLSVYWYQQSLDQGLQFLIQYYNGEERAKGNILERFSAQQFPDLHSELNLSSLELGDSALYFCASSPLAGGRSNEQFFGPGTRLTVL.

This clone was detected only a few times. The rearrangement joins TRBV9 to TRBJ1-1; 7 bases match TRBD1. CDR3 length equals 13 residues. The V segment lost 0 bases and the J segment 11 bases; nucleotides outside the gene matches: 7. Germline V gene sequence: CDR1 SGDLS, CDR2 YYNGEE. The CDR3 DNA sequence: TGTGCCAGCAGCGTAGGGACAGGCCTGGGGGCTTTCTTT. The encoded protein is CASSVGTGLGAFF.

The rearrangement links TRBV27 to TRBJ1-1; D remains ambiguous. Per the germline V gene, CDR1 is MNHEY and CDR2 is SMNVEV (reference sequence). CDR3 length equals 13 residues. Between the trimmed V and J ends, which lost 6 bases and 2 bases, there was a span of 10 bases. The chain's CDR3 is CASSRNRNTEAFF. The DNA of the CDR3 is TGTGCCAGCAGCCGAAATAGAAACACTGAAGCTTTCTTT.

The table lists this clone with a count of one. This chain connects TRBV7-3 to TRBJ2-1, with D uncertain. There are 13 residues in the CDR3. Germline V CDR1 and CDR2: SGHTA, FQGTGA. V was shortened by 5 bases and J by 6 bases, with 11 bases between the two germline ends. As DNA, the CDR3 is TGTGCCAGCAGCCAGCTGCGGAGCAATGAGCAGTTCTTC. Its protein product is CASSQLRSNEQFF.

With respect to this clone: Sequence at one end of the junction differs from germline and may be a read error. The chain links TRBV9 to TRBJ1-1; tentative D call: TRBD1 (5 bases). CDR1 and CDR2 (germline): SGDLS, YYNGEE. The CDR3 length is 14 residues. The CDR3 sequence is CASSPTRGNTEALF. The CDR3 region has the DNA TGTGCCAGCAGCCCCACTCGGGGGAACACTGAAGCTCTCTTT.

V usage is TRBV29-1 and J usage is TRBJ2-1; the match to TRBD2 covers 12 bases. Trimming at V came to 6 bases and at J to 7 bases, leaving 1 base not matched to a gene. There are 12 residues in the CDR3. Germline V gives CDR1 SQVTM, CDR2 ANQGSEA. CDR3 protein: CSVLAGGNEQFF. The CDR3 nucleotides are TGCAGCGTACTAGCGGGGGGTAATGAGCAGTTCTTC.

V usage is TRBV7-6 and J usage is TRBJ2-1; unclear D gene. V lost 5 bases to trimming and J lost 9 bases, with 17 bases between them. This CDR3 is built from 14 residues. Germline CDR1 reads SGHVS; CDR2 reads FNYEAQ. CDR3 loop: CASSADKLIGEQFF. Here the CDR3 DNA reads TGTGCCAGCAGCGCAGACAAGCTAATTGGTGAGCAGTTCTTC.

The chain recombines TRBV11-3 with TRBJ2-1; 8 nucleotides line up with TRBD2. Germline CDR1 reads SGHNT; CDR2 reads YENEEA. With V trimmed by 1 base and J by 6 bases, 5 bases remained unmatched. The CDR3 length is 15 residues. In nucleotides, the CDR3 is TGTGCCAGCAGCTTAGTAGCGGGAATCGCCAATGAGCAGTTCTTC. Translation: CASSLVAGIANEQFF.

The chain recombines TRBV5-4 with TRBJ2-3, with TRBD2 as a possible D gene (5 bases). Germline assignment: CDR1 SGHNT and CDR2 YYREEE (reference sequence). The CDR3 consists of 15 residues. The V end was cut by 7 bases, the J end by 1 base, with 16 bases between. This CDR3 is CASRSIGRGTDTQYF. The CDR3 DNA reads as TGTGCCAGCCGGTCGATAGGGAGAGGCACAGATACGCAGTATTTT.

The chain links TRBV27 to TRBJ2-5; unclear D gene. Trimming took off 7 bases at V and 0 bases at J, with 12 bases between the two ends. This CDR3 comprises 14 residues. CDR1 and CDR2 from the germline V gene are MNHEY and SMNVEV (reference sequence). This CDR3 is CASTPQANQETQYF. CDR3 sequence (DNA): TGTGCCAGCACCCCCCAGGCGAACCAAGAGACCCAGTACTTC.

This clone was counted once. V and J are TRBV5-6 and TRBJ2-7; TRBD2 matches 14 bases. Looked up from germline, CDR1 is SGHDT and CDR2 is YYEEEE. CDR3 size: 16 residues. The trim removed 3 bases at V and 3 bases at J, leaving 5 bases unmatched. The CDR3 loop is CASSSRLAGGDYEQYF. The CDR3 DNA is TGTGCCAGCAGCTCCCGACTAGCGGGAGGGGACTACGAGCAGTACTTC.

This clone appeared a few times. The CDR3 loop reads CASSTGESRGEQYF. The CDR3, as DNA: TGTGCCAGCAGCACGGGGGAGAGCCGTGGCGAGCAGTACTTC. The chain recombines TRBV21-1 with TRBJ2-7; whether TRBD2, the table's D call, matches the DNA was not checked. TRBV21-1 is designated a pseudogene. The CDR3 contains 14 residues.

The chain couples TRBV7-8 to TRBJ2-2; 7 bases match TRBD2. Per germline, CDR1 SGHVS and CDR2 FQNEAQ. V gave up 3 bases and J gave up 2 bases; unmatched junction bases: 3. The CDR3 is made up of 15 amino acids. The CDR3 DNA reads TGTGCCAGCAGCTTTGCGGGAGTAAACACCGGGGAGCTGTTTTTT. Protein: CASSFAGVNTGELFF.

The rearrangement joins TRBV10-3 to TRBJ2-7; 7 positions agree with TRBD2. V shed 10 bases and J 0 bases; nucleotides not matched to a gene: 9. The germline V gene has CDR1 ENHRY and CDR2 SYGVKD. This CDR3 has 14 amino acids. DNA for the CDR3: TGTGCCACCGGGGACTATAAAAGCTCCTACGAGCAGTACTTC. Translation gives CATGDYKSSYEQYF.

Concerning this clone: At one boundary the junction diverges from the germline segment, which might be a read error. The V gene is TRBV5-1, the J gene TRBJ1-2; TRBD1 might be the D (5 bases). The CDR3 length is 15 residues. Germline values: CDR1 SGHRS, CDR2 YFSETQ. CDR3 residues: CASSLEGTLGYGHTF. The DNA for the CDR3 is TGCGCCAGCAGCTTGGAGGGGACTTTGGGGTATGGCCACACCTTC.

V and J are TRBV20-1 and TRBJ2-5; D is undetermined. The CDR3 spans 10 residues. CDR1 and CDR2 from the germline V gene are DFQATT and SNEGSKA (reference sequence). In DNA, the CDR3 is TGCAGCATTGGGCCGGAGACCCAGTACTTC. Amino acids: CSIGPETQYF.